These 23 T cell receptor beta chains were all obtained from the same sample, sequenced in a study of T cell responses to AZD1222 COVID-19 vaccine. Assay used: immunoSEQ multiplex PCR; TCRdb lists only in-frame clones, some missing. The sample yields more than 110,000 clones, almost 95% seen once. The specimen was peripheral blood, collected 28 days after the second AZD1222 dose. Receptor source: an adult who received the AZD1222 COVID-19 vaccine.

The rearrangement links TRBV19 to TRBJ1-6, with D perhaps matching TRBD1 (5 bases). The CDR3 sequence is 17 residues long. Germline CDR1 reads LNHDA; CDR2 reads SQIVND (reference sequence). The germline V and J ends were trimmed by 3 bases and 2 bases, with 14 bases remaining between them. The chain's CDR3 is CASSIAQGGTYNSPLHF. In nucleotides, the CDR3 is TGTGCCAGTAGTATTGCCCAGGGCGGCACCTATAATTCACCCCTCCACTTT.

The chain combines TRBV27 with TRBJ1-1; maybe TRBD1 (6 bases). V lost 5 bases and J lost 2, with 9 bases in between. The germline CDR1 and CDR2 sequences are MNHEY and SMNVEV (reference sequence). The CDR3 is 13 residues long. CDR3 in DNA: TGTGCCAGCAGTACCGGGACAAACACTGAAGCTTTCTTT. This gives the protein CASSTGTNTEAFF.

To note about this clone: In the same sample, other DNA sequences code for this CDR3. The V gene is TRBV28, the J gene TRBJ1-2; D remains unclear. V lost 4 bases, J lost 5 bases, and 11 bases lay in between. CDR3 size: 13 residues. CDR1 is MDHEN and CDR2 is SYDVKM in the germline V gene. CDR3 loop: CASSSPGDYGYTF. CDR3 bases: TGTGCCAGCAGTTCTCCAGGTGATTATGGCTACACCTTC.

The chain uses TRBV7-9 and TRBJ2-1; perhaps D is TRBD1 or TRBD2 (5 bases each). The CDR3 contains 14 residues. V was trimmed by 1 base and J by 9 bases, leaving 13 bases between them. CDR1 and CDR2 (germline): SEHNR, FQNEAQ (reference sequence). CDR3 loop: CASSLEARGVEQFF. In DNA form, the CDR3 reads TGTGCCAGCAGCTTAGAAGCTCGGGGCGTTGAGCAGTTCTTC.

V gene TRBV19 combines with J gene TRBJ2-1; the D gene is possibly TRBD2 (6 bases). The germline CDR1 and CDR2 sequences are LNHDA and SQIVND (reference sequence). The CDR3 is 15 amino acids. V lost 2 bases and J 5 bases, leaving 13 bases between the germline ends. This chain's CDR3 is CASSISAGHHNEQFF. CDR3 nucleotides: TGTGCCAGTAGTATATCGGCGGGGCACCACAATGAGCAGTTCTTC.

CDR3 amino acids: CASSPTFRRSGNTIYF. The CDR3 coding sequence is TGTGCCAGTAGTCCGACTTTTAGGCGCTCTGGAAACACCATATATTTT. This rearrangement joins TRBV19 to TRBJ1-3; no reliable D call. The CDR3 has 16 amino acids. Trimming removed 5 bases at V and 0 bases at J, with 14 bases between. CDR1 and CDR2 (germline): LNHDA, SQIVND (reference sequence).

V is TRBV29-1 and J is TRBJ1-2; D remains ambiguous. This CDR3 region has 13 residues. Germline V gene lookup returns CDR1 SQVTM and CDR2 ANQGSEA. Trimming shortened V by 3 bases and J by 3 bases, and 11 bases separated the two germline ends. Written as DNA, the CDR3 is TGCAGCGTTGACGGAGGGCGGGACTATGGCTACACCTTC. Translated, it gives CSVDGGRDYGYTF.

The chain couples TRBV7-2 to TRBJ2-1, with D perhaps given as TRBD1 or TRBD2 (5 bases each). The V gene's germline CDR1 is SGHTA and CDR2 FQGNSA. This CDR3 is built from 14 residues. The germline V and J ends were trimmed by 1 base and 9 bases, with 13 bases remaining between them. In DNA, the CDR3 is TGTGCCAGCAGCTTAGGACTGGCGAGGGGTGAGCAGTTCTTC. Its translation is CASSLGLARGEQFF.

This clone showed up just once. The CDR3 region is CASSLGQHYEQYF. CDR3 DNA sequence: TGTGCCAGCAGTTTAGGACAACACTACGAGCAGTACTTC. The V and J genes are TRBV27 and TRBJ2-7; possible D gene TRBD1, 5 bases. Trimming took 2 bases from V and 3 from J, leaving 8 bases between them. CDR1 and CDR2 (germline): MNHEY, SMNVEV (reference sequence). The CDR3 totals 13 residues.

The chain has TRBV28 and TRBJ1-3; D is uncertain. Germline V gene sequence: CDR1 MDHEN, CDR2 SYDVKM. Deletions cut 7 bases from V and 2 bases from J, with 15 bases between. The length of the CDR3 is 15 residues. For the CDR3, the DNA is TGTGCCAGCAAAGGTGCCGCCGCGCCTGGAAACACCATATATTTT. This translates into CASKGAAAPGNTIYF.

The chain links TRBV19 to TRBJ2-2; D gene uncertain. CDR1 and CDR2 (germline): LNHDA, SQIVND (reference sequence). Trimming removed 3 bases from V and 4 bases from J, with 6 bases in between. The CDR3 runs 13 residues. Here the CDR3 reads CASSMVTTGELFF. CDR3 DNA: TGTGCCAGTAGTATGGTGACCACCGGGGAGCTGTTTTTT.

V and J are TRBV6-5 and TRBJ1-4; no definite D call. The CDR3 sequence is 14 residues long. Trimming removed 0 bases from V and 5 bases from J, with 7 bases in between. CDR1 is MNHEY, CDR2 SVGAGI, per germline. The CDR3 loop reads CASSYSVWNEKLFF. For the CDR3, the DNA is TGTGCCAGCAGTTACTCGGTCTGGAATGAAAAACTGTTTTTT.

The V gene is TRBV28, the J gene TRBJ2-3, with D perhaps TRBD1 (5 bases). Germline V gives CDR1 MDHEN, CDR2 SYDVKM. The CDR3 is 14 amino acids. The V and J ends lost 3 bases and 4 bases respectively, with 11 bases between them. This chain's CDR3 is CASSFGRDADTQYF. In DNA form, the CDR3 reads TGTGCCAGCAGTTTCGGCAGGGATGCAGATACGCAGTATTTT.

The chain carries TRBV6-2 or TRBV6-3 and TRBJ2-7; D uncertain. CDR3 length: 16 residues. Between the trimmed V and J ends, which lost 0 bases and 2 bases, there was a span of 14 bases. Germline lookup yields CDR1 MNHEY and CDR2 SVGEGT. In nucleotides, the CDR3 is TGTGCCAGCAGTTACTCGTTAGCTAGACCGACCTACGAGCAGTACTTC. Its translation: CASSYSLARPTYEQYF.

The chain combines TRBV28 with TRBJ1-1, with no clear D. Germline lookup yields CDR1 MDHEN and CDR2 SYDVKM. The CDR3 has 15 amino acids. V was pared by 6 bases and J by 3 bases, with 17 bases between. In DNA, the CDR3 is TGTGCCAGCAGACCTTACCAGCGGCGGGACACTGAAGCTTTCTTT. As protein: CASRPYQRRDTEAFF.

The gene calls are TRBV2 and TRBJ1-1; D might be TRBD1 (6 bases). Trimming took off 6 bases at V and 1 base at J, with 9 bases between the two ends. Germline assignment: CDR1 SNHLY and CDR2 FYNNEI. The CDR3 is made up of 13 amino acids. Written as DNA, the CDR3 is TGTGCCAGCAGACTGACAGGGAACACTGAAGCTTTCTTT. Protein product: CASRLTGNTEAFF.

This clone occurred a few times. This chain connects TRBV6-6 to TRBJ1-1; TRBD1 agrees at 7 bases. V shed 6 bases, J shed 4 bases, and the junction held 14 bases outside the gene matches. This CDR3 region has 16 residues. CDR1 and CDR2 (germline): MNHNY, SVGAGI (reference sequence). CDR3: CASSSTGSGGITEAFF. CDR3 sequence (DNA): TGTGCCAGCAGCTCCACCGGCTCAGGGGGAATCACTGAAGCTTTCTTT.

The V and J genes are TRBV18 and TRBJ2-7; D ambiguous. Germline CDR1 reads KGHSH; CDR2 reads LQKENI. The V and J ends lost 2 bases and 0 bases respectively, with 5 bases between them. The CDR3 contains 13 residues. The CDR3 DNA sequence: TGTGCCAGCTCACCAGCTAGCTCCTACGAGCAGTACTTC. This translates into CASSPASSYEQYF.

The V and J genes are TRBV28 and TRBJ2-3; D possibly corresponds to TRBD1 (5 bases). The CDR3 loop spans 12 amino acids. Per germline, CDR1 MDHEN and CDR2 SYDVKM. The germline V and J ends were trimmed by 5 bases and 6 bases, with 9 bases remaining between them. This chain's CDR3 is CASSIKGDTQYF. In nucleotides, the CDR3 is TGTGCCAGCAGTATTAAGGGGGATACGCAGTATTTT. Full variable domain (missing parts from reference TRBV28 and TRBJ2-3): DVKVTQSSRYLVKRTGEKVFLECVQDMDHENMFWYRQDPGLGLRLIYFSYDVKMKEKGDIPEGYSVSREKKERFSLILESASTNQTSMYLCASSIKGDTQYFGPGTRLTVL.

The genes are TRBV9 and TRBJ1-4; 7 nucleotides align to TRBD1. Trimming took 4 bases from V and 5 from J; bases not matched to a gene: 8. Germline CDR1 is SGDLS and CDR2 is YYNGEE. The CDR3 contains 15 residues. The CDR3 reads CASSSTGTANEKLFF. The CDR3 DNA reads as TGTGCCAGCAGCTCCACCGGGACAGCGAATGAAAAACTGTTTTTT.

The rearrangement links TRBV4-3 to TRBJ2-7, with a possible D match to TRBD2 (6 bases). CDR1 and CDR2 (germline): LGHNA, YSLEER. V gave up 4 bases and J gave up 7 bases, with 14 bases separating them. The CDR3 runs 13 residues. DNA of the CDR3: TGCGCCAGCAGCCTGACCCGGCGGGGTGAGCAGTACTTC. As protein: CASSLTRRGEQYF.

This rearrangement joins TRBV28 to TRBJ2-2; TRBD1 aligns across 11 bases. CDR1 is MDHEN, CDR2 SYDVKM, per germline. V shed 3 bases, J shed 6 bases, and the junction held 15 bases outside the gene matches. The CDR3 extends over 19 amino acids. CDR3 DNA sequence: TGTGCCAGCAGTTTGATTACTCCCGGGACAGGGGGTAAGGCCGGGGAGCTGTTTTTT. Its protein product is CASSLITPGTGGKAGELFF. The variable domain in full, completed from reference TRBV28 and TRBJ2-2, reads DVKVTQSSRYLVKRTGEKVFLECVQDMDHENMFWYRQDPGLGLRLIYFSYDVKMKEKGDIPEGYSVSREKKERFSLILESASTNQTSMYLCASSLITPGTGGKAGELFFGEGSRLTVL.

The rearrangement uses TRBV10-2 and TRBJ1-2; TRBD1 matches at 7 bases. Trimming at V came to 3 bases and at J to 9 bases, leaving 4 bases not matched to a gene. Per germline, CDR1 WSHSY and CDR2 SAAADI. The CDR3 covers 12 residues. The CDR3 is CASSEEGASYTF. DNA of the CDR3: TGCGCCAGCAGTGAAGAGGGGGCGAGCTACACCTTC.